One and the same sample provided the 30 T cell receptor beta chains below, sequenced in a study of blood T cell repertoires in COVID-19. Sequencing used immunoSEQ multiplex PCR; TCRdb keeps in-frame clones, though not all of them. The data show about 100,000 clones, about four fifths seen once. The sequenced material came from peripheral blood. These receptors originate from a woman older than 75 with active or convalescent COVID-19.

The chain uses TRBV5-1 and TRBJ2-7; 9 nucleotides align to TRBD2. CDR3 length: 15 residues. Germline V gene data show CDR1 as SGHRS and CDR2 as YFSETQ. J lost 0 bases, V lost 4 bases, and 5 bases had no gene match. CDR3 protein: CASSRGTSSSYEQYF. In DNA form, the CDR3 reads TGCGCCAGCAGCAGGGGGACTAGCAGCTCCTACGAGCAGTACTTC. The variable domain in full, with the rest retrieved from reference TRBV5-1 and TRBJ2-7, is KAGVTQTPRYLIKTRGQQVTLSCSPISGHRSVSWYQQTPGQGLQFLFEYFSETQRNKGNFPGRFSGRQFSNSRSEMNVSTLELGDSALYLCASSRGTSSSYEQYFGPGTRLTVT.

A single count supports this clone. V is TRBV5-1 and J is TRBJ2-3, with TRBD2 as a possible D gene (6 bases). The CDR3 has 14 amino acids. V shed 4 bases and J shed 4 bases, with 13 bases lying between them. Germline V gene data show CDR1 as SGHRS and CDR2 as YFSETQ. DNA of the CDR3: TGCGCCAGCAGCCCACGGAGGGGTGCAGATACGCAGTATTTT. Translated, it gives CASSPRRGADTQYF. The variable domain in full, completed from reference TRBV5-1 and TRBJ2-3, reads KAGVTQTPRYLIKTRGQQVTLSCSPISGHRSVSWYQQTPGQGLQFLFEYFSETQRNKGNFPGRFSGRQFSNSRSEMNVSTLELGDSALYLCASSPRRGADTQYFGPGTRLTVL.

This clone was seen at least ten times. This rearrangement joins TRBV4-2 to TRBJ1-2; D gene uncertain. The CDR3 runs to 15 residues. Germline lookup yields CDR1 LGHNA and CDR2 YNFKEQ. V was pared by 0 bases and J by 3 bases, with 11 bases between. The CDR3 is CASSQDLQRDYGYTF. The CDR3 DNA reads TGTGCCAGCAGCCAAGATCTCCAGAGGGACTATGGCTACACCTTC.

The chain joins TRBV27 to TRBJ2-7; D possibly corresponds to TRBD2 (6 bases). Trimming cost V 0 bases and J 5 bases, with 14 bases left between them. The CDR3 runs 15 residues. Germline V gene sequence: CDR1 MNHEY, CDR2 SMNVEV (reference sequence). CDR3 nucleotide sequence: TGTGCCAGCAGTTTATCTATCGGGAGAGTCGACGAGCAGTACTTC. It yields the protein CASSLSIGRVDEQYF.

This chain's CDR3 is CASSSLGQVPNQPQHF. The CDR3 bases are TGTGCCAGCAGCTCCCTAGGACAGGTACCAAATCAGCCCCAGCATTTT. The chain carries TRBV5-6 and TRBJ1-5, with 7 positions matching TRBD1. Germline loops: CDR1 SGHDT, CDR2 YYEEEE. The CDR3 extends over 16 amino acids. Trimming at V came to 3 bases and at J to 4 bases, leaving 10 bases not matched to a gene.

The sample holds a few counts of this clone. The chain has TRBV15 and TRBJ2-1; TRBD2 matches 7 bases. The V gene's germline CDR1 is LNHNV and CDR2 YYDKDF (reference sequence). V lost 0 bases and J lost 4; bases outside the gene matches: 6. The CDR3 sequence is 16 residues long. CDR3 sequence reads: CATSREWGGSYNEQFF. The CDR3 DNA follows: TGTGCCACCAGCAGAGAATGGGGCGGGAGTTACAATGAGCAGTTCTTC.

V is TRBV6-2 or TRBV6-3 and J is TRBJ2-7; 7 bases map to TRBD2. V dropped 2 bases and J dropped 3; count of bases not matched to a gene: 13. The CDR3 has 17 residues. Germline V gene data show CDR1 as MNHEY and CDR2 as SVGEGT. CDR3: CASSYGGGGFHFYEQYF. The CDR3 DNA follows: TGTGCCAGCAGTTACGGGGGGGGTGGTTTCCATTTCTACGAGCAGTACTTC.

The V call is TRBV5-1, the J call TRBJ2-3; 14 bases fit TRBD2. V lost 3 bases, J lost 3 bases, and 12 bases stayed unmatched. The length of the CDR3 is 19 residues. Germline V CDR1 and CDR2: SGHRS, YFSETQ. The CDR3 reads CASSSAATSGRAKTDTQYF. CDR3 sequence (DNA): TGCGCCAGCAGCTCGGCGGCGACTAGCGGGAGGGCCAAAACAGATACGCAGTATTTT.

The V call is TRBV24-1, the J call TRBJ1-1, with a possible D match to TRBD1 (6 bases). CDR1 is KGHDR and CDR2 is SFDVKD in the germline V gene. The V end lost 4 bases, the J end lost 1 base, and 6 bases lay between the germline ends. The CDR3 is made up of 13 amino acids. CDR3: CATSETGNTEAFF. CDR3 nucleotide sequence: TGTGCCACCAGTGAGACAGGGAACACTGAAGCTTTCTTT.

V gene TRBV6-2 or TRBV6-3 combines with J gene TRBJ1-5; TRBD1 matches 7 bases. V shed 5 bases, J shed 4 bases, and the junction held 2 bases outside the gene matches. CDR3 length: 13 residues. CDR1 MNHEY and CDR2 SVGEGT come from the germline V gene. CDR3: CASSTGENQPQHF. As DNA, the CDR3 is TGTGCCAGCAGTACAGGGGAAAATCAGCCCCAGCATTTT.

Here the CDR3 DNA reads TGTGCCAGCAGCTTGACATATCAAGAGACCCAGTACTTC. This codes for CASSLTYQETQYF. The J gene is TRBJ2-5, the V gene TRBV5-4; D is uncertain. V was shortened by 1 base and J by 2 bases, with 6 bases between the two germline ends. CDR3 length: 13 amino acids. Germline CDR1 and CDR2: SGHNT and YYREEE (reference sequence).

J is TRBJ2-1 and V is TRBV12-3 or TRBV12-4; D is uncertain. Trimming stripped 6 bases from V and 3 bases from J, with 3 bases between. This CDR3 spans 11 amino acids. CDR3 nucleotide sequence: TGTGCCAGCAGCAACTACAATGAGCAGTTCTTC. It specifies CASSNYNEQFF.

The chain couples TRBV19 to TRBJ1-5; D uncertain. The length of the CDR3 is 15 residues. V shed 3 bases and J shed 6 bases, with 15 bases lying between them. Per the germline V gene, CDR1 is LNHDA and CDR2 is SQIVND (reference sequence). This chain's CDR3 is CASSISRYGLQPQHF. The DNA of the CDR3 is TGTGCCAGTAGTATCAGTCGATATGGGCTTCAGCCCCAGCATTTT.

The chain recombines TRBV13 with TRBJ2-3; weak D call: TRBD2 (7 bases). In germline, CDR1 is PRHDT, CDR2 FYEKMQ (reference sequence). The V end lost 9 bases, the J end lost 3 bases, and 22 bases lay between the germline ends. This CDR3 has 16 residues. The CDR3 here is CASQGYAGAETDTQYF. CDR3 in DNA: TGTGCCAGTCAGGGGTACGCGGGAGCGGAAACAGATACGCAGTATTTT.

The chain links TRBV5-1 to TRBJ2-7; D might be TRBD1 (6 bases). Germline lookup yields CDR1 SGHRS and CDR2 YFSETQ. V gave up 1 base and J gave up 2 bases, with 22 bases separating them. This CDR3 is built from 18 residues. In DNA form, the CDR3 reads TGCGCCAGCAGCTTGAGCTATGGAGGATCACAGGGCACCTACGAGCAGTACTTC. Its protein product is CASSLSYGGSQGTYEQYF.

The gene calls are TRBV10-3 and TRBJ2-5; D gene unclear. The germline V and J ends were trimmed by 0 bases and 5 bases, with 10 bases remaining between them. In germline, CDR1 is ENHRY, CDR2 SYGVKD. The CDR3 is 14 amino acids. The CDR3 loop reads CAISESSSLETQYF. CDR3 sequence (DNA): TGTGCCATCAGTGAGTCGAGTTCACTGGAGACCCAGTACTTC.

This clone is a singleton in its sample. The chain has TRBV2 and TRBJ2-5, with D tentatively TRBD2 (5 bases). The CDR3 consists of 13 residues. V lost 7 bases and J 5 bases, leaving 14 bases between the germline ends. From germline, CDR1 is SNHLY and CDR2 FYNNEI. CDR3 loop: CASKLEVEETQYF. The CDR3 DNA is TGTGCCAGCAAACTAGAGGTAGAGGAGACCCAGTACTTC.

Many counts were recorded for this clone. The junction shows a germline mismatch at one end, possibly a read error. The rearrangement links TRBV5-1 to TRBJ2-7, with 9 bases fitting TRBD1. The CDR3 runs to 15 residues. Germline assignment: CDR1 SGHRS and CDR2 YFSETQ. The CDR3 spells CASSRDRGFADEQYF. The CDR3 DNA is TGTGCCAGCAGCCGCGACAGGGGGTTCGCGGACGAGCAGTACTTC.

About this clone itself: The sample carries other DNA sequences with the same CDR3. The chain carries TRBV5-6 and TRBJ2-1, with D uncertain. The length of the CDR3 is 13 residues. The germline V gene encodes CDR1 SGHDT and CDR2 YYEEEE. Trimming left V 1 base short and J 4 bases short, with 6 bases between. The CDR3 DNA reads TGTGCCAGCAGCTTGTATCGGTACAATGAGCAGTTCTTC. It codes for CASSLYRYNEQFF. Based on the CDR3 plus reference TRBV5-6 and TRBJ2-1, the full variable domain is DAGVTQSPTHLIKTRGQQVTLRCSPKSGHDTVSWYQQALGQGPQFIFQYYEEEERQRGNFPDRFSGHQFPNYSSELNVNALLLGDSALYLCASSLYRYNEQFFGPGTRLTVL.

The V gene is TRBV6-1, the J gene TRBJ1-1; no firm D call. V lost 1 base, J lost 0 bases, and 3 bases lay in between. Looked up from germline, CDR1 is MNHNS and CDR2 is SASEGT. The CDR3 totals 13 residues. CDR3 bases: TGTGCCAGCAGTGAAGGAGTGAACACTGAAGCTTTCTTT. Translated, it gives CASSEGVNTEAFF.

The chain recombines TRBV2 with TRBJ2-5; D uncertain. The V and J ends lost 7 bases and 3 bases respectively, with 24 bases between them. Germline CDR1 SNHLY, CDR2 FYNNEI. CDR3 length: 17 amino acids. The CDR3 DNA sequence: TGTGCCAGCATTGCGTCACAGTATAACTCAAAAAAAGAGACCCAGTACTTC. The encoded protein is CASIASQYNSKKETQYF.

Many counts were recorded for this clone. The chain employs TRBV5-1 and TRBJ2-7; 9 positions match TRBD2. With V trimmed by 4 bases and J by 2 bases, 7 bases remained unmatched. Germline lookup yields CDR1 SGHRS and CDR2 YFSETQ. The CDR3 runs to 15 residues. The DNA for the CDR3 is TGCGCCAGCAGCGTAGCGGGAGTCGGGGCCTACGAGCAGTACTTC. This gives the protein CASSVAGVGAYEQYF.

The V gene is TRBV18, the J gene TRBJ1-1; 12 bases are a match to TRBD1. Per germline, CDR1 KGHSH and CDR2 LQKENI. This CDR3 contains 18 residues. J lost 0 bases, V lost 0 bases, and 5 bases had no gene match. CDR3 sequence reads: CASSPPRGTGGVNTEAFF. CDR3 coding DNA: TGTGCCAGCTCACCACCGAGGGGGACAGGGGGCGTGAACACTGAAGCTTTCTTT.

The chain carries TRBV7-2 and TRBJ2-7; a possible D gene is TRBD2 (6 bases). Germline-derived CDR1 and CDR2 are SGHTA and FQGNSA. V gave up 3 bases and J gave up 7 bases, with 16 bases separating them. This CDR3 comprises 14 residues. As DNA, the CDR3 is TGTGCCAGCAGCTTGATGGCTAGCGCGGGTGAGCAGTACTTC. Translated: CASSLMASAGEQYF.

This clone was counted a single time. This chain links TRBV18 with TRBJ2-2; D is undetermined. Germline V gene sequence: CDR1 KGHSH, CDR2 LQKENI. Deletions cut 2 bases from V and 3 bases from J, with 7 bases between. The CDR3 has 14 residues. The CDR3 nucleotides read TGTGCCAGCTCACCAAAACAGCACACCGGGGAGCTGTTTTTT. Translated: CASSPKQHTGELFF.

The chain employs TRBV11-2 and TRBJ1-5; D not resolved. The ends were cut back, 3 bases at V and 5 bases at J, with 8 bases in the middle. CDR3 length: 13 amino acids. In germline, CDR1 is SGHAT, CDR2 FQNNGV. CDR3 DNA sequence: TGTGCCAGCAGCTTCGGGGAAGATCAGCCCCAGCATTTT. Translating it yields CASSFGEDQPQHF. Drawing the rest from reference TRBV11-2 and TRBJ1-5, the complete variable domain is EAGVAQSPRYKIIEKRQSVAFWCNPISGHATLYWYQQILGQGPKLLIQFQNNGVVDDSQLPKDRFSAERLKGVDSTLKIQPAKLEDSAVYLCASSFGEDQPQHFGDGTRLSIL.

The J gene is TRBJ2-3, the V gene TRBV7-3; TRBD2 matches 10 bases. CDR3 length: 17 residues. Germline V gene sequence: CDR1 SGHTA, CDR2 FQGTGA. V was clipped by 3 bases and J by 6 bases; unmatched bases: 12. DNA of the CDR3: TGTGCCAGCAGCTTCCTCCCTAGCGGGGGACGTTCGGATACGCAGTATTTT. Its translation: CASSFLPSGGRSDTQYF.

This chain uses TRBV5-1 with TRBJ2-1; perhaps TRBD1 as D (6 bases). Germline CDR1 reads SGHRS; CDR2 reads YFSETQ. The CDR3 sequence is 14 residues long. V was cut by 6 bases and J by 3 bases, with 13 bases left in between. DNA of the CDR3: TGCGCCAGCACCCCAGAGGACAGCTACAATGAGCAGTTCTTC. Translated, it gives CASTPEDSYNEQFF. Full variable domain (missing parts from reference TRBV5-1 and TRBJ2-1): KAGVTQTPRYLIKTRGQQVTLSCSPISGHRSVSWYQQTPGQGLQFLFEYFSETQRNKGNFPGRFSGRQFSNSRSEMNVSTLELGDSALYLCASTPEDSYNEQFFGPGTRLTVL.

CDR3 nucleotides: TGTGCCAGCAGCGTAGCACGGGGTCTAGATACGCAGTATTTT. Residues: CASSVARGLDTQYF. The rearrangement joins TRBV9 to TRBJ2-3; weak D call: TRBD2 (5 bases). Trimming took 0 bases from V and 5 from J, leaving 10 bases between them. CDR1 is SGDLS, CDR2 YYNGEE, per germline. The CDR3 length is 14 residues.

The V and J genes are TRBV18 and TRBJ1-1; TRBD1 matches 7 bases. The CDR3 loop spans 14 amino acids. Losses at the gene ends were 4 bases for V and 0 bases for J; bases not matched to a gene: 2. Per the germline V gene, CDR1 is KGHSH and CDR2 is LQKENI. The CDR3 loop reads CASSRDRVNTEAFF. In DNA form, the CDR3 reads TGTGCCAGCTCACGGGACAGAGTGAACACTGAAGCTTTCTTT.